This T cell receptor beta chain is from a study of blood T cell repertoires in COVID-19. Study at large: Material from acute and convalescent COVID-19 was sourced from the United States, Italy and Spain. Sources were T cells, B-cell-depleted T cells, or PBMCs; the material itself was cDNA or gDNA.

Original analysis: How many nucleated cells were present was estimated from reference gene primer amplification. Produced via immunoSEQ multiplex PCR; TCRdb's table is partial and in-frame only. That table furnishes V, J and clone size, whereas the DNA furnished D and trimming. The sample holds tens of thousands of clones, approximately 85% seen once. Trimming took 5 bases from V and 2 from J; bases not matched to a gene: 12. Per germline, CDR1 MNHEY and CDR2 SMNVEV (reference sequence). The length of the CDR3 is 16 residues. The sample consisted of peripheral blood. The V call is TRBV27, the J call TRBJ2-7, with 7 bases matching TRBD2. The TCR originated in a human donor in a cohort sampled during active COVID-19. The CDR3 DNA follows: TGTGCCAGCAGTCCGTATGGCGGCGGGGGAACCTACGAGCAGTACTTC. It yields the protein CASSPYGGGGTYEQYF.